Presented here are 12 T cell receptor beta chains from one specimen sequenced in a study of memory CD4+ T cells and cytomegalovirus serostatus. Produced via immunoSEQ multiplex PCR; TCRdb's table is partial and in-frame only. Among just under 60,000 clones listed, 81% were seen once. The sort gate was single viable CD3+CD4+CD8-CD45RO+ cells for memory CD4+ T cells. Material: memory CD4+ T cells from blood. These receptors came from an adult in good health and CMV-seronegative.

The genes are TRBV28 and TRBJ1-5, with 7 nucleotides matching TRBD1. The germline V gene encodes CDR1 MDHEN and CDR2 SYDVKM. V was clipped by 5 bases and J by 1 base; unmatched bases: 8. The CDR3 runs 16 residues. CDR3 sequence (DNA): TGTGCCAGCAGTCAGACAGGGTTGGGGAGCAATCAGCCCCAGCATTTT. The encoded protein is CASSQTGLGSNQPQHF.

This rearrangement joins TRBV6-6 to TRBJ1-5; perhaps TRBD1 as D (6 bases). The CDR3 covers 14 residues. The germline CDR1 and CDR2 sequences are MNHNY and SVGAGI (reference sequence). Trimming removed 11 bases at V and 4 bases at J, with 18 bases between. The CDR3 sequence is CAVSHGQLNQPQHF. The CDR3 DNA sequence: TGTGCCGTGTCACATGGACAGTTAAATCAGCCCCAGCATTTT.

The chain links TRBV6-1 to TRBJ1-4, with a tentative D call TRBD1 (5 bases). The ends were cut back, 6 bases at V and 0 bases at J, with 11 bases in the middle. The CDR3 is 15 residues long. Germline CDR1 and CDR2: MNHNS and SASEGT. The CDR3, as DNA: TGTGCCAGCAGCGGGGCAGGATCAACTAATGAAAAACTGTTTTTT. It translates to CASSGAGSTNEKLFF.

The V and J genes are TRBV25-1 and TRBJ1-1; D gene uncertain. The CDR3 loop spans 14 amino acids. Trimming shortened V by 1 base and J by 0 bases, and 6 bases separated the two germline ends. Germline V CDR1 and CDR2: MGHDK, SYGVNS. The CDR3 here is CASSESAMNTEAFF. The CDR3 nucleotides read TGTGCCAGCAGTGAATCGGCCATGAACACTGAAGCTTTCTTT.

V and J are TRBV6-1 and TRBJ1-3; D is unresolved. Trimming stripped 0 bases from V and 4 bases from J, with 13 bases between. The CDR3 contains 16 residues. Germline CDR1 reads MNHNS; CDR2 reads SASEGT. The CDR3 is CASSEAPLAQGNTIYF. CDR3 nucleotide sequence: TGTGCCAGCAGTGAAGCGCCTTTAGCGCAGGGAAACACCATATATTTT.

The chain carries TRBV19 and TRBJ2-3; 12 positions match TRBD2. Per the germline V gene, CDR1 is LNHDA and CDR2 is SQIVND (reference sequence). With V trimmed by 5 bases and J by 2 bases, 5 bases remained unmatched. The CDR3 consists of 16 residues. CDR3 in amino acids: CASSGRLAGDTDTQYF. In DNA form, the CDR3 reads TGTGCCAGTAGTGGAAGACTAGCGGGAGACACAGATACGCAGTATTTT.

In its sample, this clone was seen once. The rearrangement links TRBV6-5 to TRBJ1-1; D is undetermined. V was clipped by 6 bases and J by 8 bases, with 10 bases between them. The germline gives CDR1 MNHEY, CDR2 SVGAGI. The length of the CDR3 is 11 residues. CDR3 amino acids: CASSYRKEAFF. CDR3 DNA: TGTGCCAGCAGCTACCGGAAAGAAGCTTTCTTT.

The rearrangement joins TRBV6-5 to TRBJ2-3; maybe TRBD1 (5 bases). Trimming shortened V by 5 bases and J by 4 bases, and 16 bases separated the two germline ends. The CDR3 has 15 amino acids. Germline CDR1 MNHEY, CDR2 SVGAGI. CDR3 DNA: TGTGCCAGCAGTGCGCAGGGCAGAGACGCAGATACGCAGTATTTT. Translating gives CASSAQGRDADTQYF.

The rearrangement joins TRBV7-8 to TRBJ2-5, with TRBD1 as a possible D gene (6 bases). Trimming pared 6 bases from V and 3 bases from J, leaving 14 bases between. The CDR3 runs 14 residues. Germline assignment: CDR1 SGHVS and CDR2 FQNEAQ. The CDR3 loop is CASSLTQGKETQYF. CDR3 nucleotides: TGTGCCAGCAGTCTCACACAGGGTAAAGAGACCCAGTACTTC.

The V call is TRBV5-1, the J call TRBJ2-1; 10 bases line up with TRBD2. J was trimmed by 1 base and V by 4 bases; bases with no gene match: 17. This CDR3 is 20 amino acids long. CDR1 SGHRS and CDR2 YFSETQ come from the germline V gene. The CDR3 here is CASSANPLAGAKRSYNEQFF. CDR3 DNA: TGCGCCAGCAGCGCCAACCCCCTAGCGGGAGCGAAGAGGTCCTACAATGAGCAGTTCTTC.

This clone was counted between two and nine times. The gene calls are TRBV10-2 and TRBJ1-6; D may be TRBD1 (5 bases). This CDR3 has 14 amino acids. Trimming removed 4 bases from V and 5 bases from J, with 9 bases in between. The germline gives CDR1 WSHSY, CDR2 SAAADI. CDR3 amino acids: CASSGQGDNSPLHF. The CDR3 DNA sequence: TGCGCCAGCAGTGGGCAGGGAGATAATTCACCCCTCCACTTT.

CDR3 amino acids: CATSSVRTGGSYEQYF. The CDR3 DNA sequence: TGTGCCACCAGCAGCGTCCGGACAGGGGGCTCCTACGAGCAGTACTTC. The chain has TRBV15 and TRBJ2-7, with TRBD1 matching over 10 bases. Per germline, CDR1 LNHNV and CDR2 YYDKDF (reference sequence). The CDR3 extends over 16 amino acids. Trimming took 3 bases from V and 0 from J; bases not matched to a gene: 5.